Listed here are 7 T cell receptor beta chains from one sample, sequenced in a study of cytomegalovirus exposure and HLA in healthy donors. The PCR was carried out with 60 Vbeta primers and 13 Jbeta primers. The table came from immunoSEQ multiplex PCR; TCRdb's copy has only in-frame clones and leaves some out. The data hold 75,000 to 100,000 clones, with around 68% observed a single time. The sample was PBMCs. All receptors derive from a female donor in good health and CMV-seronegative.

V is TRBV6-6 and J is TRBJ1-1; the D is unclear. CDR1 is MNHNY and CDR2 is SVGAGI in the germline V gene (reference sequence). The V and J ends lost 0 bases and 6 bases respectively, with 8 bases between them. The CDR3 has 13 residues. Written as DNA, the CDR3 is TGTGCCAGCAGTTACTCCTACAGCCCTGAAGCTTTCTTT. The encoded protein is CASSYSYSPEAFF.

V gene TRBV2 combines with J gene TRBJ1-1; possibly TRBD1 for D (5 bases). V lost 2 bases and J 1 base, leaving 11 bases between the germline ends. Germline V gives CDR1 SNHLY, CDR2 FYNNEI. This CDR3 comprises 15 residues. Here the CDR3 DNA reads TGTGCCAGCAGTGAACAGGGCACAAGGAACACTGAAGCTTTCTTT. Its protein is CASSEQGTRNTEAFF.

The chain employs TRBV28 and TRBJ1-1, with 7 bases identical to TRBD1. The CDR3 runs to 12 residues. The trim removed 3 bases at V and 8 bases at J, leaving 3 bases unmatched. CDR1 and CDR2 from the germline V gene are MDHEN and SYDVKM. The CDR3 DNA reads TGTGCCAGCAGTTTCGCAGGGGGGGAAGCTTTCTTT. It is translated as CASSFAGGEAFF. The variable domain in full, completed from reference TRBV28 and TRBJ1-1, reads DVKVTQSSRYLVKRTGEKVFLECVQDMDHENMFWYRQDPGLGLRLIYFSYDVKMKEKGDIPEGYSVSREKKERFSLILESASTNQTSMYLCASSFAGGEAFFGQGTRLTVV.

This clone was observed once. The chain joins TRBV6-5 to TRBJ1-2, with D possibly being TRBD1 (5 bases). The germline V gene has CDR1 MNHEY and CDR2 SVGAGI. Deletions cut 0 bases from V and 8 bases from J, with 13 bases between. The CDR3 length is 14 residues. The CDR3: CASSYSGNQGGYTF. The CDR3 DNA reads as TGTGCCAGCAGTTACTCAGGGAACCAGGGAGGCTACACCTTC.

The table lists this clone with a few counts. The rearrangement links TRBV5-4 to TRBJ2-2; D possibly corresponds to TRBD2 (6 bases). V lost 3 bases to trimming and J lost 2 bases, with 8 bases between them. The CDR3 is 14 amino acids. CDR1 and CDR2 (germline): SGHNT, YYREEE (reference sequence). The CDR3 DNA sequence: TGTGCCAGCAGCTGGGACTTTAACACCGGGGAGCTGTTTTTT. Its protein is CASSWDFNTGELFF.

This clone was seen more than once but under ten times. The V call is TRBV19, the J call TRBJ1-5, with a weak D call TRBD1 (5 bases). Trimming removed 6 bases at V and 5 bases at J, with 17 bases between. The germline V gene has CDR1 LNHDA and CDR2 SQIVND (reference sequence). This CDR3 is built from 15 residues. The CDR3 DNA reads TGTGCCAGTAGAACAGGAACTCTAAACTATCAGCCCCAGCATTTT. The encoded protein is CASRTGTLNYQPQHF.

The CDR3 DNA reads as TGCGCCAGCAGCCAAGGGACTGACCTTAAGGGAGCTTTCTTT. This codes for CASSQGTDLKGAFF. This chain uses TRBV4-1 with TRBJ1-1; D not certain. This CDR3 contains 14 residues. V lost 1 base and J 10 bases, leaving 16 bases between the germline ends. CDR1 and CDR2 from the germline V gene are MGHRA and YSYEKL.